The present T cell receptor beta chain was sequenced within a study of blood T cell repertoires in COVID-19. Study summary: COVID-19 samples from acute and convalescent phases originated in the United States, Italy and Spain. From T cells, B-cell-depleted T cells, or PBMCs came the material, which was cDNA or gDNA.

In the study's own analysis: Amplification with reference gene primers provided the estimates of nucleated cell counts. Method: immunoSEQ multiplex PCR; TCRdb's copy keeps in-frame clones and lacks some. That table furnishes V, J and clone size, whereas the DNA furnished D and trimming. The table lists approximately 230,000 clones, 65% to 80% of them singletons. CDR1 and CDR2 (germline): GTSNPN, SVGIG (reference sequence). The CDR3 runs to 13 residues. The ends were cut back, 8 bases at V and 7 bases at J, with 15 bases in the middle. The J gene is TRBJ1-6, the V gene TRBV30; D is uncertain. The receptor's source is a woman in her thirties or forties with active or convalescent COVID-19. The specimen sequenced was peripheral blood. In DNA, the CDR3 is TGTGCCACAGCCCCGAATCCCAATTCACCCCTCCACTTT. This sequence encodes CATAPNPNSPLHF.